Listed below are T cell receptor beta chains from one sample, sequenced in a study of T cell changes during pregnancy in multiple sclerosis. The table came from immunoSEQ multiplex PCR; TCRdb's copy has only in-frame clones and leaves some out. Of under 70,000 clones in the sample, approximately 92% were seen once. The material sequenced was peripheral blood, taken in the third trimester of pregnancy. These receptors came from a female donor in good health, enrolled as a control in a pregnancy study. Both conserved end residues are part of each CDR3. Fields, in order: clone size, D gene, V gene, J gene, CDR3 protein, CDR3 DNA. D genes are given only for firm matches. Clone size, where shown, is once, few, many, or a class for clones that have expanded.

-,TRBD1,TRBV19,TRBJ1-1,CASSLRGPEAFF,TGTGCCAGTAGTTTGAGGGGGCCTGAAGCTTTCTTT
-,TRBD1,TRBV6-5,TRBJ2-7,CASSYGTGRIEQYF,TGTGCCAGCAGTTACGGGACAGGGCGCATCGAGCAGTACTTC
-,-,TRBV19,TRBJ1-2,CASSPRTAQEGYGYTF,TGTGCCAGTAGTCCGAGGACAGCTCAAGAAGGCTATGGCTACACCTTC
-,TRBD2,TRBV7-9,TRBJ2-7,CASSASGGGFYEQYF,TGTGCCAGCAGCGCGAGCGGGGGAGGTTTCTACGAGCAGTACTTC
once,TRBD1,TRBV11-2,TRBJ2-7,CASSPISRDRGAGYEQYF,TGTGCCAGCAGCCCAATCTCCCGGGACAGGGGGGCGGGGTACGAGCAGTACTTC
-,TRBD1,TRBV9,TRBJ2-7,CASSPPGQGGKGEQYF,TGTGCCAGCAGCCCCCCCGGACAGGGGGGTAAGGGCGAGCAGTACTTC
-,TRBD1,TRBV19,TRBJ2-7,CASRRTGVTYEQYF,TGTGCCAGTAGGAGGACAGGGGTGACCTACGAGCAGTACTTC
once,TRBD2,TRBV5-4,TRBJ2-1,CASSASSGSGNEQFF,TGTGCCAGCAGCGCATCTAGCGGGAGTGGCAATGAGCAGTTCTTC
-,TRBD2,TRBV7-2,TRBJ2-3,CASGETSGRSDTQYF,TGTGCCAGCGGGGAGACTAGCGGGAGATCGGATACGCAGTATTTT
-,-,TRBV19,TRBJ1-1,CASSILALRGTEAFF,TGTGCCAGTAGTATTCTGGCGCTCCGGGGAACTGAAGCTTTCTTT
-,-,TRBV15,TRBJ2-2,CATSGTGTGELFF,TGTGCCACCAGCGGTACAGGGACCGGGGAGCTGTTTTTT
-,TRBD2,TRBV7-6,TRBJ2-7,CASTQTGGGIEQYF,TGTGCCAGCACCCAAACGGGGGGAGGGATAGAGCAGTACTTC
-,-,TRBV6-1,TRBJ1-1,CASSEVLGRNTEAFF,TGTGCCAGCAGTGAAGTCCTGGGGCGGAACACTGAAGCTTTCTTT
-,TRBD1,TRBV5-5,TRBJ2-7,CASSRPDRVEEEQYF,TGTGCCAGCAGCCGGCCGGACAGGGTGGAGGAGGAGCAGTACTTC
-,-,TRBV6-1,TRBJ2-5,CASSELGRDRADQETQYF,TGTGCCAGCAGTGAATTGGGTCGGGATCGGGCGGACCAAGAGACCCAGTACTTC
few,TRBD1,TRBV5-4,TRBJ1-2,CASSLGWDRLYTF,TGTGCCAGCAGCTTGGGGTGGGACAGGCTCTACACCTTC
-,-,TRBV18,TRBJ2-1,CASSPNSGGRMNEQFF,TGTGCCAGCTCACCAAACAGCGGAGGCCGTATGAATGAGCAGTTCTTC
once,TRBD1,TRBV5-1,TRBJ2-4,CASSPGGRDKNIQYF,TGCGCCAGCAGCCCAGGGGGCCGCGACAAAAACATTCAGTACTTC
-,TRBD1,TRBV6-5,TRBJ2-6,CASSMDRAGANVLTF,TGTGCCAGCAGCATGGACAGGGCTGGGGCCAACGTCCTGACTTTC
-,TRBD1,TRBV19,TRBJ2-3,CASSIDLGQGDTDTQYF,TGTGCCAGTAGTATAGACCTGGGACAGGGGGACACAGATACGCAGTATTTT